A single sample gave rise to the 22 T cell receptor beta chains below, sequenced in a study of shared clonotypes between healthy human individuals. The table came from immunoSEQ multiplex PCR; TCRdb's copy has only in-frame clones and leaves some out. The table lists roughly 1,100,000 clones, more than 65% of them singletons. Sequenced: memory CD4+ T cells sorted from blood. Subset of the sample: CD45RA-negative fraction. The receptors come from a man aged 18 to 29 in good health.

The chain carries TRBV5-1 and TRBJ2-5; perhaps TRBD1 as D (6 bases). This CDR3 spans 15 amino acids. Germline V lookup: CDR1 SGHRS, CDR2 YFSETQ. Trimming removed 0 bases at V and 7 bases at J, with 16 bases between. The chain's CDR3 is CASSLDPGTIMTQYF. The CDR3 nucleotides are TGCGCCAGCAGCTTGGACCCGGGGACAATCATGACCCAGTACTTC.

The chain links TRBV6-5 to TRBJ2-7; 7 bases map to TRBD1. J lost 4 bases, V lost 6 bases, and 3 bases had no gene match. CDR3 length: 12 amino acids. Germline V lookup: CDR1 MNHEY, CDR2 SVGAGI. The CDR3 is CASRGQPYEQYF. Written as DNA, the CDR3 is TGTGCCAGCAGGGGACAGCCTTACGAGCAGTACTTC.

The rearrangement links TRBV6-6 to TRBJ2-5; TRBD1 matches at 10 bases. The CDR3 is 16 residues long. With V trimmed by 6 bases and J by 2 bases, 9 bases remained unmatched. Germline CDR1 reads MNHNY; CDR2 reads SVGAGI (reference sequence). The CDR3 nucleotides are TGTGCCAGCAGACCCTGGGGACAGGGGCAGCAAGAGACCCAGTACTTC. Protein: CASRPWGQGQQETQYF.

The gene calls are TRBV6-1 and TRBJ1-5; D gene unclear. In germline, CDR1 is MNHNS, CDR2 SASEGT. The CDR3 loop spans 12 amino acids. V lost 2 bases, J lost 7 bases, and 6 bases lay in between. This chain's CDR3 is CASSEREQPQHF. DNA for the CDR3: TGTGCCAGCAGTGAAAGGGAGCAGCCCCAGCATTTT.

This clone was counted only a few times. This chain uses TRBV27 with TRBJ1-1, with D unresolved. This CDR3 contains 13 residues. The germline V gene has CDR1 MNHEY and CDR2 SMNVEV (reference sequence). V lost 6 bases and J 4 bases, leaving 12 bases between the germline ends. The CDR3 DNA reads TGTGCCAGCAGGTGGAAAAAGGGCACTGAAGCTTTCTTT. Protein sequence: CASRWKKGTEAFF.

This clone was counted a single time. This rearrangement joins TRBV6-5 to TRBJ1-4; 7 bases are a match to TRBD1. Germline CDR1 reads MNHEY; CDR2 reads SVGAGI. This CDR3 spans 15 amino acids. Trimming at V came to 5 bases and at J to 8 bases, leaving 11 bases not matched to a gene. In DNA, the CDR3 is TGTGCCAGCAGTCCGTCAACAAGGGGGCGCGAAAAACTGTTTTTT. Encoded protein: CASSPSTRGREKLFF.

On this clone: The identical CDR3 is also encoded by other nucleotide sequences in the sample. This sequence joins TRBV30 and TRBJ1-4; D is ambiguous. The CDR3 has 11 residues. CDR1 GTSNPN and CDR2 SVGIG come from the germline V gene (reference sequence). Trimming removed 3 bases from V and 5 bases from J, with 4 bases in between. CDR3 region: CAWRGNEKLFF. CDR3 in DNA: TGTGCCTGGAGGGGAAATGAAAAACTGTTTTTT.

V is TRBV5-6 and J is TRBJ2-7; a possible D gene is TRBD2 (5 bases). The CDR3 has 15 amino acids. V lost 2 bases and J lost 3, with 15 bases in between. The germline V gene encodes CDR1 SGHDT and CDR2 YYEEEE. The CDR3 nucleotides are TGTGCCAGCAGCTTTGGTACGGGGAAGGGCTACGAGCAGTACTTC. Residues: CASSFGTGKGYEQYF.

This clone has a handful of counts. The chain uses TRBV4-1 and TRBJ2-1; perhaps D is TRBD1 or TRBD2 (5 bases each). The CDR3 sequence is 19 residues long. The V and J ends lost 0 bases and 9 bases respectively, with 27 bases between them. In germline, CDR1 is MGHRA, CDR2 YSYEKL. CDR3 sequence: CASSQDKGIKRGRGSEQFF. The DNA for the CDR3 is TGCGCCAGCAGCCAAGATAAGGGGATTAAGAGAGGGCGAGGGAGTGAGCAGTTCTTC.

The V call is TRBV6-1, the J call TRBJ2-7; D may match TRBD1 or TRBD2 (5 bases each). Germline V CDR1 and CDR2: MNHNS, SASEGT. V was clipped by 8 bases and J by 3 bases, with 14 bases between them. This CDR3 has 13 residues. CDR3 sequence (DNA): TGTGCCAGCGGGAGACAGTTGCTCTACGAGCAGTACTTC. Translating it yields CASGRQLLYEQYF.

The V gene is TRBV5-8, the J gene TRBJ2-1; 8 bases are shared with TRBD1. CDR1 is SGHTS, CDR2 YDEGEE, per germline. The CDR3 sequence is 14 residues long. Trimming took 10 bases from V and 2 from J; bases not matched to a gene: 8. Here the CDR3 reads CACVRQGTYNEQFF. The CDR3 coding sequence is TGTGCCTGCGTTCGACAGGGGACCTACAATGAGCAGTTCTTC.

This chain uses TRBV2 with TRBJ2-3; D is perhaps TRBD2 (6 bases). The ends were cut back, 6 bases at V and 3 bases at J, with 16 bases in the middle. Germline V CDR1 and CDR2: SNHLY, FYNNEI. The CDR3 runs to 15 residues. The CDR3 loop reads CASRATSGVTDTQYF. The CDR3 DNA is TGTGCCAGCAGAGCGACTAGTGGGGTAACAGATACGCAGTATTTT.

This chain links TRBV5-1 with TRBJ1-1, with a possible D match to TRBD1 (5 bases). V lost 0 bases, J lost 6 bases, and 15 bases lay in between. This CDR3 contains 15 residues. CDR1 is SGHRS, CDR2 YFSETQ, per germline. CDR3 protein: CASSLAGLAVAEAFF. As DNA, the CDR3 is TGCGCCAGCAGCTTGGCAGGGTTAGCGGTAGCTGAAGCTTTCTTT.

The chain uses TRBV27 and TRBJ2-7, with a possible D match to TRBD2 (6 bases). V was clipped by 5 bases and J by 6 bases, with 14 bases between them. Germline V gives CDR1 MNHEY, CDR2 SMNVEV (reference sequence). The CDR3 totals 13 residues. The CDR3 sequence: CASSLPEGGEQYF. CDR3 sequence (DNA): TGTGCCAGCAGTCTACCTGAGGGAGGCGAGCAGTACTTC.

Concerning this clone: The sample contains more than one DNA sequence encoding this CDR3. The chain is built from TRBV5-1 and TRBJ2-6; the D gene is possibly TRBD2 (5 bases). V was shortened by 7 bases and J by 0 bases, with 5 bases between the two germline ends. The CDR3 covers 13 residues. The germline V gene encodes CDR1 SGHRS and CDR2 YFSETQ. CDR3 amino acids: CASRGSGANVLTF. The CDR3 nucleotides are TGCGCCAGCCGGGGCTCTGGGGCCAACGTCCTGACTTTC.

In this sample, this clone turned up a few times. This chain joins TRBV2 and TRBJ2-1; D remains ambiguous. Trimming left V 8 bases short and J 5 bases short, with 7 bases between. This CDR3 is built from 11 residues. The V gene's germline CDR1 is SNHLY and CDR2 FYNNEI. The CDR3 region has the DNA TGTGCCAGCGTCGTCGACAATGAGCAGTTCTTC. Translation: CASVVDNEQFF.

The chain links TRBV30 to TRBJ2-1; D possibly corresponds to TRBD1 (5 bases). This CDR3 region has 16 residues. Germline V gene data show CDR1 as GTSNPN and CDR2 as SVGIG (reference sequence). The germline V and J ends were trimmed by 3 bases and 0 bases, with 15 bases remaining between them. The CDR3 sequence is CAWSAQGGRSYNEQFF. In DNA form, the CDR3 reads TGTGCCTGGAGCGCCCAGGGTGGTCGCTCCTACAATGAGCAGTTCTTC. The variable domain in full, completed from reference TRBV30 and TRBJ2-1, reads SQTIHQWPATLVQPVGSPLSLECTVEGTSNPNLYWYRQAAGRGLQLLFYSVGIGQISSEVPQNLSASRPQDRQFILSSKKLLLSDSGFYLCAWSAQGGRSYNEQFFGPGTRLTVL.

The V gene is TRBV5-6, the J gene TRBJ2-5, with 10 bases lining up with TRBD1. This CDR3 spans 15 amino acids. CDR1 is SGHDT and CDR2 is YYEEEE in the germline V gene. With 1 base clipped from V and 5 bases from J, the junction kept 5 bases outside the gene matches. CDR3 nucleotides: TGTGCCAGCAGCTTGAGACAGGGGGCGAGTGAGACCCAGTACTTC. This sequence encodes CASSLRQGASETQYF.

V is TRBV30 and J is TRBJ1-5, with 7 bases that match TRBD1. Germline CDR1 is GTSNPN and CDR2 is SVGIG (reference sequence). The V gene end was trimmed by 3 bases and the J gene end by 2 bases; junction bases not matched to a gene: 19. This CDR3 is 19 amino acids long. The CDR3 region is CAWRMGSSEGARGNQPQHF. The CDR3, as DNA: TGTGCCTGGAGAATGGGGTCCTCGGAGGGGGCGAGGGGCAATCAGCCCCAGCATTTT.

The chain uses TRBV11-3 and TRBJ2-3, with 9 bases aligning to TRBD2. Germline CDR1 SGHNT, CDR2 YENEEA. The CDR3 has 16 amino acids. V lost 5 bases and J lost 4; bases outside the gene matches: 10. The chain's CDR3 is CASSHGGGGSADTQYF. The CDR3 region has the DNA TGTGCCAGCAGCCACGGCGGGGGGGGCTCAGCAGATACGCAGTATTTT.

This clone occurred a few times. This rearrangement joins TRBV18 to TRBJ2-7; D is perhaps TRBD2 (5 bases). CDR1 is KGHSH, CDR2 LQKENI, per germline. The CDR3 runs to 15 residues. V shed 2 bases and J shed 7 bases, with 18 bases lying between them. The CDR3 DNA reads as TGTGCCAGCTCACCAACGCAGCAGAACACGGGAGAGCAGTACTTC. Translated, it gives CASSPTQQNTGEQYF. Combining the CDR3 with reference TRBV18 and TRBJ2-7 gives the whole variable domain NAGVMQNPRHLVRRRGQEARLRCSPMKGHSHVYWYRQLPEEGLKFMVYLQKENIIDESGMPKERFSAEFPKEGPSILRIQQVVRGDSAAYFCASSPTQQNTGEQYFGPGTRLTVT.

The rearrangement links TRBV30 to TRBJ2-3; D is ambiguous. The germline CDR1 and CDR2 sequences are GTSNPN and SVGIG (reference sequence). Deletions cut 5 bases from V and 2 bases from J, with 17 bases between. This CDR3 has 15 residues. CDR3 residues: CAWAREGRVTDTQYF. CDR3 DNA: TGTGCCTGGGCCCGAGAAGGTCGGGTCACAGATACGCAGTATTTT. The whole variable domain, filled in from reference TRBV30 and TRBJ2-3, reads SQTIHQWPATLVQPVGSPLSLECTVEGTSNPNLYWYRQAAGRGLQLLFYSVGIGQISSEVPQNLSASRPQDRQFILSSKKLLLSDSGFYLCAWAREGRVTDTQYFGPGTRLTVL.